Following are 6 T cell receptor beta chains from one sample sequenced in a study of radiation and T cells in renal cell carcinoma. As for time point: blood 4 weeks post-SBRT, at nephrectomy. Treatment indicated: 15 Gy SBRT to primary tumor, nephrectomy 4 weeks later. Profiled with immunoSEQ multiplex PCR; TCRdb holds only in-frame clones, not every one. The sample carries more than 60,000 clones, approximately 87% recorded once. Sequences were derived from blood, sampled from a patient whose treatment included radiotherapy and nephrectomy. The receptors derive from a woman in her sixties or seventies with renal cell carcinoma.

CDR3 residues: CASSFGIRGLAYEQYF. The CDR3 coding sequence is TGTGCCAGCAGTTTTGGGATACGGGGACTAGCCTACGAGCAGTACTTC. The gene calls are TRBV28 and TRBJ2-7; 8 positions match TRBD2. With V trimmed by 3 bases and J by 2 bases, 9 bases remained unmatched. Germline CDR1 is MDHEN and CDR2 is SYDVKM. The CDR3 sequence is 16 residues long.

This sequence joins TRBV18 and TRBJ2-2; a possible D gene is TRBD2 (5 bases). Trimming left V 4 bases short and J 3 bases short, with 9 bases between. The length of the CDR3 is 14 residues. Germline loops: CDR1 KGHSH, CDR2 LQKENI. The CDR3 DNA follows: TGTGCCAGCTCACGCAGCGGACACACCGGGGAGCTGTTTTTT. Translated: CASSRSGHTGELFF. Variable domain in full (rest from reference TRBV18 and TRBJ2-2): NAGVMQNPRHLVRRRGQEARLRCSPMKGHSHVYWYRQLPEEGLKFMVYLQKENIIDESGMPKERFSAEFPKEGPSILRIQQVVRGDSAAYFCASSRSGHTGELFFGEGSRLTVL.

The chain carries TRBV7-9 and TRBJ2-3; 8 bases line up with TRBD2. Unmatched junction bases numbered 15, after V lost 11 bases and J lost 2 bases. The germline V gene encodes CDR1 SEHNR and CDR2 FQNEAQ (reference sequence). The CDR3 totals 16 residues. CDR3: CALSRRLAPNTDTQYF. CDR3 DNA sequence: TGTGCCCTCTCCAGGAGACTAGCGCCTAACACAGATACGCAGTATTTT.

The chain joins TRBV6-5 to TRBJ1-5; weak D call: TRBD1 (6 bases). With 2 bases removed from V and 3 bases from J, the gap between germline ends came to 14 bases. Germline lookup yields CDR1 MNHEY and CDR2 SVGAGI. The CDR3 runs to 16 residues. CDR3 nucleotides: TGTGCCAGCAGTTACGGGGCAGGGGTGGCCAATCAGCCCCAGCATTTT. Translated, it gives CASSYGAGVANQPQHF.

Here the CDR3 reads CASSPESRGHSGYTF. CDR3 nucleotides: TGTGCCAGCAGCCCAGAGTCCAGGGGGCATAGTGGCTACACCTTC. The genes are TRBV2 and TRBJ1-2, with 8 bases lining up with TRBD1. Germline loops: CDR1 SNHLY, CDR2 FYNNEI. The CDR3 contains 15 residues. The ends lost 6 bases at V and 7 bases at J; junction bases unmatched: 13.

V and J are TRBV7-9 and TRBJ1-4; D not certain. The germline V and J ends were trimmed by 4 bases and 10 bases, with 16 bases remaining between them. This CDR3 is 14 amino acids long. Per the germline V gene, CDR1 is SEHNR and CDR2 is FQNEAQ (reference sequence). The chain's CDR3 is CASSWDTGYGKLFF. The CDR3 DNA follows: TGTGCCAGCAGCTGGGATACCGGGTACGGAAAACTGTTTTTT.